This record concerns one T cell receptor (beta chain) sequence. The target antigen is unknown. This entry belongs to a study of radiotherapy plus CTLA-4 blockade in lung cancer. Looking at the study overall: Objective responses emerged in roughly 20% of patients, and about 30% attained disease control. Whole-study findings and limits: With interferon-beta, early dynamics of blood T cell clones were reported to best predict response. TCR clones originating in tumors grew in number in blood after radiotherapy plus ipilimumab.

Clones were sequenced by immunoSEQ multiplex PCR, and TCRdb holds only the in-frame ones, with some missing. The sample shows tens of thousands of clones, approximately 84% of them seen only once. Chemo-refractory metastatic non-small-cell lung cancer patients received focal radiation with ipilimumab CTLA-4 blockade. Sequencing used peripheral blood, obtained from a patient treated with radiotherapy plus ipilimumab. The receptor's source is a human donor with non-small cell lung cancer who had a partial response to radiotherapy plus ipilimumab.

The CDR3 loop is CASRPQGATNEKLFF. The CDR3 DNA reads as TGTGCCAGCAGGCCACAGGGAGCAACTAATGAAAAACTGTTTTTT. This chain uses TRBV5-5 with TRBJ1-4; TRBD1 is a possible D gene (6 bases). The CDR3 loop spans 15 amino acids. The V end was cut by 5 bases, the J end by 0 bases, with 11 bases between. Germline V gene sequence: CDR1 SGHKS, CDR2 YYEKEE (reference sequence).